The 21 T cell receptor beta chains reported below all come from one sample, sequenced in a study of cytomegalovirus exposure and HLA in healthy donors. PCR was performed using 60 Vbeta and 13 Jbeta primers. Profiling relied on immunoSEQ multiplex PCR, and the TCRdb table lists in-frame clones only, not all of them. The sample lists some 90,000 clones, just over 70% occurring once. The sequenced sample consisted of PBMCs. Receptor source: a man in his sixties in good health and CMV-seronegative.

The rearrangement joins TRBV19 to TRBJ2-7; perhaps TRBD2 as D (5 bases). V dropped 4 bases and J dropped 7 bases, with 14 bases sitting between them. The CDR3 extends over 13 amino acids. Germline CDR1 LNHDA, CDR2 SQIVND (reference sequence). The DNA for the CDR3 is TGTGCCAGTAGTACCGGGGTTGGGTATGAGCAGTACTTC. Its translation: CASSTGVGYEQYF.

The rearrangement uses TRBV19 and TRBJ2-1, with D tentatively TRBD2 (6 bases). The CDR3 length is 16 residues. Germline V gene sequence: CDR1 LNHDA, CDR2 SQIVND (reference sequence). V was pared by 3 bases and J by 7 bases, with 19 bases between. This CDR3 is CASSMNRGTGENEQFF. CDR3 sequence (DNA): TGTGCCAGTAGTATGAACCGGGGGACGGGGGAAAATGAGCAGTTCTTC.

V usage is TRBV5-1 and J usage is TRBJ1-5; D gene unclear. This CDR3 comprises 14 residues. The germline V gene encodes CDR1 SGHRS and CDR2 YFSETQ. With 0 bases removed from V and 3 bases from J, the gap between germline ends came to 7 bases. The CDR3 is CASSLDSPNQPQHF. DNA of the CDR3: TGCGCCAGCAGCTTGGACAGCCCCAATCAGCCCCAGCATTTT.

This clone showed up just a few times. The chain couples TRBV5-1 to TRBJ2-3; TRBD2 agrees at 8 bases. The CDR3 is 20 residues long. The V gene's germline CDR1 is SGHRS and CDR2 YFSETQ. V shed 4 bases and J 4 bases; nucleotides not matched to a gene: 23. CDR3 sequence reads: CASSALAPQAGDYSADTQYF. CDR3 DNA sequence: TGCGCCAGCAGCGCGTTGGCCCCCCAAGCGGGAGATTATAGCGCAGATACGCAGTATTTT.

The J gene is TRBJ1-1, the V gene TRBV30; D is undetermined. The germline V gene encodes CDR1 GTSNPN and CDR2 SVGIG (reference sequence). Trimming removed 4 bases at V and 0 bases at J, with 9 bases between. The CDR3 is 13 amino acids. CDR3 nucleotide sequence: TGTGCCTGGAATATAGAGATGAACACTGAAGCTTTCTTT. It translates to CAWNIEMNTEAFF.

The rearrangement uses TRBV15 and TRBJ2-3; D not certain. The CDR3 is 13 residues long. Germline V gene sequence: CDR1 LNHNV, CDR2 YYDKDF (reference sequence). Trimming took off 3 bases at V and 0 bases at J, with 4 bases between the two ends. The CDR3: CATSRQSTDTQYF. Written as DNA, the CDR3 is TGTGCCACCAGCAGGCAGAGCACAGATACGCAGTATTTT.

V is TRBV6-5 and J is TRBJ2-7, with TRBD2 as a possible D gene (5 bases). The CDR3 consists of 13 residues. In germline, CDR1 is MNHEY, CDR2 SVGAGI. The V end lost 10 bases, the J end lost 1 base, and 14 bases lay between the germline ends. The DNA for the CDR3 is TGTGCCACCCGCCTTAGCGCTTCCTACGAGCAGTACTTC. It yields the protein CATRLSASYEQYF.

The rearrangement uses TRBV25-1 and TRBJ2-1, with TRBD2 identical over 14 bases. The CDR3 is made up of 14 amino acids. Trimming took 6 bases from V and 7 from J; bases not matched to a gene: 2. Germline V gene sequence: CDR1 MGHDK, CDR2 SYGVNS. CDR3 DNA sequence: TGTGCCAGCAGGACTAGCGGGGGGGGTAATGAGCAGTTCTTC. The encoded protein is CASRTSGGGNEQFF.

The chain carries TRBV7-8 and TRBJ2-1; D remains unclear. CDR3 length equals 13 residues. The ends were cut back, 5 bases at V and 8 bases at J, with 13 bases in the middle. CDR1 SGHVS and CDR2 FQNEAQ come from the germline V gene. The CDR3 DNA sequence: TGTGCCAGCAGCCCCCAGATTCGTGATGAGCAGTTCTTC. Protein product: CASSPQIRDEQFF. The whole variable domain, remainder taken from reference TRBV7-8 and TRBJ2-1, is GAGVSQSPRYKVAKRGQDVALRCDPISGHVSLFWYQQALGQGPEFLTYFQNEAQLDKSGLPSDRFFAERPEGSVSTLKIQRTQQEDSAVYLCASSPQIRDEQFFGPGTRLTVL.

This clone has only a few counts. The chain is built from TRBV5-4 and TRBJ1-1, with TRBD1 identical over 7 bases. CDR1 is SGHNT and CDR2 is YYREEE in the germline V gene (reference sequence). J was trimmed by 10 bases and V by 2 bases; bases with no gene match: 14. The CDR3 loop spans 15 amino acids. The CDR3 loop reads CASSFNNRDRDGAFF. CDR3 nucleotide sequence: TGTGCCAGCAGCTTCAATAACCGGGACAGAGATGGAGCTTTCTTT.

CDR3 in DNA: TGTGCCAGCAGCTTAGGCCCAGGGCCCACTGACACCGGGGAGCTGTTTTTT. It specifies CASSLGPGPTDTGELFF. The chain joins TRBV7-9 to TRBJ2-2; D is possibly TRBD1 (5 bases). Germline V CDR1 and CDR2: SEHNR, FQNEAQ (reference sequence). The CDR3 spans 17 residues. Trimming took off 1 base at V and 3 bases at J, with 15 bases between the two ends.

J is TRBJ2-1 and V is TRBV6-1; TRBD2 matches 11 bases. V lost 5 bases to trimming and J lost 4 bases; unmatched junction nucleotides: 1. Germline CDR1 reads MNHNS; CDR2 reads SASEGT. The CDR3 spans 14 residues. The CDR3 DNA reads TGTGCCAGCAGTAGGACTAGCGGGTACAATGAGCAGTTCTTC. Amino acids: CASSRTSGYNEQFF.

The chain links TRBV27 to TRBJ2-3; 11 nucleotides align to TRBD2. Germline CDR1 and CDR2: MNHEY and SMNVEV (reference sequence). This CDR3 has 15 amino acids. The V and J ends lost 10 bases and 5 bases, in that order; junction bases with no gene match: 11. CDR3 coding DNA: TGTGCCACCGCCGTAGCGGGGGGGCGGAGAGATACGCAGTATTTT. Translation gives CATAVAGGRRDTQYF.

This clone was counted only a few times. J is TRBJ2-1 and V is TRBV20-1, with D tentatively TRBD2 (5 bases). CDR1 and CDR2 (germline): DFQATT, SNEGSKA (reference sequence). The CDR3 is 11 amino acids. Deletions cut 3 bases from V and 14 bases from J, with 14 bases between. The CDR3 loop reads CSARRGLWEFF. CDR3 coding DNA: TGCAGTGCTAGGCGAGGGCTATGGGAGTTCTTC.

The chain has TRBV11-2 and TRBJ2-3; 10 nucleotides line up with TRBD1. Looked up from germline, CDR1 is SGHAT and CDR2 is FQNNGV. V dropped 1 base and J dropped 3; count of bases not matched to a gene: 4. The CDR3 is 16 residues long. CDR3 sequence reads: CASSLGPGQGTDTQYF. CDR3 DNA sequence: TGTGCCAGCAGCTTAGGCCCGGGACAGGGGACAGATACGCAGTATTTT.

This clone was detected a few times. The V and J genes are TRBV10-2 and TRBJ2-3, with D possibly TRBD2 on 5 matching bases. The CDR3 totals 13 residues. V dropped 2 bases and J dropped 5 bases, with 8 bases sitting between them. Germline V gene sequence: CDR1 WSHSY, CDR2 SAAADI. This CDR3 reads CASSEHAGDTQYF. The CDR3 nucleotides are TGCGCCAGCAGTGAGCATGCGGGAGATACGCAGTATTTT.

This clone was observed a handful of times. V usage is TRBV5-6 and J usage is TRBJ2-1; TRBD2 is a possible D gene (6 bases). The CDR3 totals 14 residues. V was shortened by 6 bases and J by 12 bases, with 22 bases between the two germline ends. Germline values: CDR1 SGHDT, CDR2 YYEEEE. As DNA, the CDR3 is TGTGCCAGCACCCCGCGGGGACTCCTACGTGGGCAGTTCTTC. Its protein product is CASTPRGLLRGQFF.

This clone turned up a few times. V gene TRBV6-5 combines with J gene TRBJ1-1; D ambiguous. Trimming removed 2 bases at V and 4 bases at J, with 14 bases between. Germline assignment: CDR1 MNHEY and CDR2 SVGAGI. CDR3 length equals 15 residues. CDR3 loop: CASSYDNMRGTEAFF. CDR3 DNA: TGTGCCAGCAGTTACGACAACATGCGTGGCACTGAAGCTTTCTTT.

The V gene is TRBV28, the J gene TRBJ1-2; 7 bases agree with TRBD1. This CDR3 has 14 amino acids. From germline, CDR1 is MDHEN and CDR2 SYDVKM. The V and J ends lost 4 bases and 4 bases, in that order; junction bases with no gene match: 6. CDR3 loop: CASSSTGQFYGYTF. Written as DNA, the CDR3 is TGTGCCAGCAGTTCTACGGGACAGTTCTATGGCTACACCTTC.

V usage is TRBV5-1 and J usage is TRBJ2-5, with 9 bases matching TRBD1. Germline V gene lookup returns CDR1 SGHRS and CDR2 YFSETQ. The trim removed 4 bases at V and 4 bases at J, leaving 8 bases unmatched. This CDR3 contains 15 residues. For the CDR3, the DNA is TGCGCCAGCAGCGAGTCAACAGGGGGCGGAGAGACCCAGTACTTC. Translating gives CASSESTGGGETQYF. The full variable domain, rest sourced from reference TRBV5-1 and TRBJ2-5, is KAGVTQTPRYLIKTRGQQVTLSCSPISGHRSVSWYQQTPGQGLQFLFEYFSETQRNKGNFPGRFSGRQFSNSRSEMNVSTLELGDSALYLCASSESTGGGETQYFGPGTRLLVL.

This clone was detected only a few times. The CDR3 nucleotides are TGTGCCAGCTCACCCAGGGGCCGGGGCAATGAAAAACTGTTTTTT. Translation: CASSPRGRGNEKLFF. The V gene is TRBV18, the J gene TRBJ1-4; TRBD1 is a possible D gene (6 bases). This CDR3 contains 15 residues. Trimming removed 3 bases from V and 5 bases from J, with 13 bases in between. Germline assignment: CDR1 KGHSH and CDR2 LQKENI.